Listed here are 2 T cell receptor beta chains from one sample, sequenced in a study of post-analysis software for immune sequencing data. Study results and limitations: There were five or six TRBV segments more frequent in patients than controls, and TRBV5-6, TRBV5-1 and TRBV20-1 were among them.

Each TCR beta cDNA library carried unique molecular identifiers. Each CDR3 protein is one row after TCRdb ran MiXCR on the PCR reads. This table holds around 440,000 distinct CDR3 sequences, 45% found once. These TCRs' antigens remain unknown. The sample consisted of blood. All receptors come from a girl between 10 and 17 years old with multiple sclerosis.

The sample holds a few counts of this clonotype. The chain combines TRBV28 with TRBJ2-5; D is ambiguous. The CDR3 sequence is 14 residues long. CDR1 and CDR2 from the germline V gene are MDHEN and SYDVKM. V dropped 6 bases and J dropped 5 bases, with 16 bases sitting between them. CDR3 in amino acids: CASSLQRGRETQYF. The CDR3 region has the DNA TGTGCCAGCAGCCTACAGAGAGGCAGGGAGACCCAGTACTTC. The full variable domain, rest sourced from reference TRBV28 and TRBJ2-5, is DVKVTQSSRYLVKRTGEKVFLECVQDMDHENMFWYRQDPGLGLRLIYFSYDVKMKEKGDIPEGYSVSREKKERFSLILESASTNQTSMYLCASSLQRGRETQYFGPGTRLLVL.

In this sample, this clonotype turned up a few times. This sequence joins TRBV29-1 and TRBJ2-4; D remains ambiguous. The last part of the DNA fits TRBJ2-7 better; the J call may be wrong. The CDR3 sequence is 11 residues long. CDR1 is SQVTM and CDR2 is ANQGSEA in the germline V gene. In DNA, the CDR3 is TGCAGCGGTGGGGAAAGGAGCGAGCAGTACTTC. Its translation: CSGGERSEQYF.